This T cell receptor beta chain was sequenced in a study of cytomegalovirus exposure and HLA in healthy donors. Study-level results: Some segments of the V type, notably TRBV6-2 and TRBV6-3, were excluded as indistinguishable. Serostatus for CMV was the only available immune exposure information. TCR beta sequences reportedly predicted the HLA-A and HLA-B alleles of most subjects accurately.

The PCR ran on 60 Vbeta and 13 Jbeta primers. Assay used: immunoSEQ multiplex PCR; TCRdb lists only in-frame clones, some missing. The profile shows about 130,000 clones, approximately 85% of them singletons. A remark on this clone: Its antigen is not known.

Germline V gives CDR1 MNHEY, CDR2 SMNVEV (reference sequence). The CDR3 sequence is 15 residues long. This clonotype was sampled from a boy between 10 and 17 years old in good health and CMV-seronegative. Input material: PBMCs. The chain joins TRBV27 to TRBJ2-7, with 10 nucleotides matching TRBD1. The CDR3 sequence is CASSLRDRGFEEQYF. In DNA, the CDR3 is TGTGCTAGCTCACTCCGGGACAGGGGTTTTGAAGAGCAGTACTTC.